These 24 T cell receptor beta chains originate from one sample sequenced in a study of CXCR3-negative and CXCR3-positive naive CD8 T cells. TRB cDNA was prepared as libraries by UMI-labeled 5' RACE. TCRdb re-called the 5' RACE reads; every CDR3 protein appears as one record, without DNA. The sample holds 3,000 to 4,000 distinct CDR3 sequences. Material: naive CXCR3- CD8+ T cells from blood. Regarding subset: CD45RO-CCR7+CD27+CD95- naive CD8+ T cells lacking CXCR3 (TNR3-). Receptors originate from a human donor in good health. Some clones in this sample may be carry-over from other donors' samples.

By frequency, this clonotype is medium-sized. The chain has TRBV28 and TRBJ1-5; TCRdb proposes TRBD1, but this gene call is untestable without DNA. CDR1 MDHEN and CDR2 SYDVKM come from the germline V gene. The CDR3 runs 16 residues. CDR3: CASSSRGAISNQPQHF.

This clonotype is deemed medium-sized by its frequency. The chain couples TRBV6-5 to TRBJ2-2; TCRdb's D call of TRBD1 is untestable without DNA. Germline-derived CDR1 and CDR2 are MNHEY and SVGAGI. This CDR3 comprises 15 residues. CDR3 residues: CASSYSGPGSGELFF.

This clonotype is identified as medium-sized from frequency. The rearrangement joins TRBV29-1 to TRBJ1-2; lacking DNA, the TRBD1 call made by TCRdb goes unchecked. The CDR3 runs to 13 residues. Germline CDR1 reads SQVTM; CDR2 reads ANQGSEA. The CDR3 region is CSVEGQGARGYTF.

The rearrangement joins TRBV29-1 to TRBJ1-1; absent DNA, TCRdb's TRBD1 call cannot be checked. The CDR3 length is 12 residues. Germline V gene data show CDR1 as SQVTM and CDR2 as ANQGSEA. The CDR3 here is CSGGQGDTEAFF. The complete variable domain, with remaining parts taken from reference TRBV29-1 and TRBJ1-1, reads SAVISQKPSRDICQRGTSLTIQCQVDSQVTMMFWYRQQPGQSLTLIATANQGSEATYESGFVIDKFPISRPNLTFSTLTVSNMSPEDSSIYLCSGGQGDTEAFFGQGTRLTVV.

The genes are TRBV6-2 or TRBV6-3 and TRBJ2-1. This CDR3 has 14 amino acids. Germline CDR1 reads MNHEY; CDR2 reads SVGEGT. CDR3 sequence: CASKRQSSYNEQFF.

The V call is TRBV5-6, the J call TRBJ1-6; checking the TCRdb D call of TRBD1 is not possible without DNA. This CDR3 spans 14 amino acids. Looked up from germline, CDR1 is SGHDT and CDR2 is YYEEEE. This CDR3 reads CASSPAAGNSPLHF. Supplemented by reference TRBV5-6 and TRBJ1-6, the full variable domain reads DAGVTQSPTHLIKTRGQQVTLRCSPKSGHDTVSWYQQALGQGPQFIFQYYEEEERQRGNFPDRFSGHQFPNYSSELNVNALLLGDSALYLCASSPAAGNSPLHFGNGTRLTVT.

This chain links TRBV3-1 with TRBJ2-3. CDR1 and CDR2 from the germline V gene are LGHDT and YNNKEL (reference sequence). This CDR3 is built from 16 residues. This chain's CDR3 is CASSQRLAGGTDTQYF.

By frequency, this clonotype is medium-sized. The chain's CDR3 is CASGLAGAYEQYF. The chain is built from TRBV5-1 and TRBJ2-7; TCRdb returns TRBD2, unconfirmable since there is no DNA. Germline V lookup: CDR1 SGHRS, CDR2 YFSETQ. The CDR3 is 13 residues long.

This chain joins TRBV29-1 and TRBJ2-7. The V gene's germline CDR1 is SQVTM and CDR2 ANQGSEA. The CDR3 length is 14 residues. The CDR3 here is CSVVPQESSYEQYF.

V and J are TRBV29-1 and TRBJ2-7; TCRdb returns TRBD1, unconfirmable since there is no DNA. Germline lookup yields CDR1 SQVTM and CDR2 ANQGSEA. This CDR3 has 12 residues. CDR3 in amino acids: CSVDRGLGEQYF.

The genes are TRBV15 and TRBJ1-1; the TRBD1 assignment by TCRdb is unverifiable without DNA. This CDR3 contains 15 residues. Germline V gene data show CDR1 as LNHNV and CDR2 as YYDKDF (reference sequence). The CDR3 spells CATSRVGQGGAEAFF.

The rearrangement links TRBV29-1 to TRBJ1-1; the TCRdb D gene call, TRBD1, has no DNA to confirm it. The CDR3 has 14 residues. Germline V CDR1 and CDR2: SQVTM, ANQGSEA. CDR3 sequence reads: CSVYGTEKNTEAFF.

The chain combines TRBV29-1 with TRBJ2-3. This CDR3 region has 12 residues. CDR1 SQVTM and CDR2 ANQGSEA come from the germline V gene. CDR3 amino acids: CSVEDHGDTQYF.

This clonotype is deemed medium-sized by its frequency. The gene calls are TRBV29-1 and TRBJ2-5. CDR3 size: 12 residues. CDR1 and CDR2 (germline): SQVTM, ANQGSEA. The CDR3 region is CSVQDLKETQYF.

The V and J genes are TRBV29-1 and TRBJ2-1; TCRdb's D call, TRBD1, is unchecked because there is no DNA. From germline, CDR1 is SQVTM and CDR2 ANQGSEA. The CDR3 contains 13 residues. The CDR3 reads CSVGQGSYNEQFF.

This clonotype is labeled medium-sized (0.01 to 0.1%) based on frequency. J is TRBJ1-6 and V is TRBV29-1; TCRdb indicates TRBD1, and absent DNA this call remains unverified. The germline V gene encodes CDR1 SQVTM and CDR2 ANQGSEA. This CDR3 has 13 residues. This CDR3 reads CSPRRDSNSPLHF.

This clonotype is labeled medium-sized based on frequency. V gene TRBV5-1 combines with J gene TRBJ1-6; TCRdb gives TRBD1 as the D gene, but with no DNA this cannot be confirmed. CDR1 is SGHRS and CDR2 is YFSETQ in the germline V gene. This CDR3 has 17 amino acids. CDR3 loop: CASSLEGTRSYNSPLHF.

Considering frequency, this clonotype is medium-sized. CDR3 residues: CSVQGTVSYEQYF. The genes are TRBV29-1 and TRBJ2-7; checking the TCRdb D call of TRBD1 is not possible without DNA. This CDR3 has 13 amino acids. Germline loops: CDR1 SQVTM, CDR2 ANQGSEA.

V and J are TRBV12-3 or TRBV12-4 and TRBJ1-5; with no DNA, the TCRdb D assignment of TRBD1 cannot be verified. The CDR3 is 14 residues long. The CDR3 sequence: CASSLSPSGQPQHF.

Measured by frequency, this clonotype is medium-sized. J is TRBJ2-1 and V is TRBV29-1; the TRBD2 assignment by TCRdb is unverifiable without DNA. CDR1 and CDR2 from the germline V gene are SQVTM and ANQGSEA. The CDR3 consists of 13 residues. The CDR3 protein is CSERLAGVGEQFF.

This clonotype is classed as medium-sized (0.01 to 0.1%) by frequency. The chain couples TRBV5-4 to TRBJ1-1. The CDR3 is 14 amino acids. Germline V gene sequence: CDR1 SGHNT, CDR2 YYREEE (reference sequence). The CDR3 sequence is CASSLVAANTEAFF.

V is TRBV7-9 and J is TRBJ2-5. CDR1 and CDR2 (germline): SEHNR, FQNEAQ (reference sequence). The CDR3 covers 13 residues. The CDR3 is CASSLGLSETQYF.

CDR3 amino acids: CASSYGSGGEQFF. V gene TRBV6-2 or TRBV6-3 combines with J gene TRBJ2-1. There are 13 residues in the CDR3. Germline CDR1 and CDR2: MNHEY and SVGEGT.

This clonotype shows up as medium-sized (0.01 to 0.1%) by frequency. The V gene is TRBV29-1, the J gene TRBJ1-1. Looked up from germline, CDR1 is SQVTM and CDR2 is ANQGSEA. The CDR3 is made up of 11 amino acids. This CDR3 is CSVVGYPEAFF.